This T cell receptor (beta chain) derives from a study of Tregs in tolerant kidney transplant recipients. Clones were read by immunoSEQ multiplex PCR, and TCRdb kept only the in-frame ones, dropping some. The table has about 18,000 clones, approximately 85% seen once. Germline V gene lookup returns CDR1 LNHDA and CDR2 SQIVND (reference sequence). With 5 bases removed from V and 4 bases from J, the gap between germline ends came to 11 bases. The CDR3 spans 14 residues. About this clone itself: No antigen is known for it.

CD4+CD25+CD127- Tregs, CD4+CD25- non-Tregs, CD4 and CD8 cells were sorted. Study results and caveats: The small number of patients limits these findings pending further validation. Expanding Tregs on activated donor B cells appeared to best identify donor-specific TCRbeta clones. No direct test of biological reproducibility was done here.

The receptor comes from a human donor in good health. The chain has TRBV19 and TRBJ1-4, with D unclear. Source material: Tregs from blood. CDR3 sequence reads: CASSSGIDNEKLFF. The DNA of the CDR3 is TGTGCCAGTAGTTCCGGGATAGATAATGAAAAACTGTTTTTT. Full variable domain (missing parts from reference TRBV19 and TRBJ1-4): DGGITQSPKYLFRKEGQNVTLSCEQNLNHDAMYWYRQDPGQGLRLIYYSQIVNDFQKGDIAEGYSVSREKKESFPLTVTSAQKNPTAFYLCASSSGIDNEKLFFGSGTQLSVL.